The 20 T cell receptor beta chains listed next were all sequenced from one sample in a study of a mutant IDH1 vaccine in newly diagnosed glioma. This table comes from immunoSEQ multiplex PCR, and its TCRdb copy is limited to in-frame clones, with some not included. The data contain over 55,000 clones, 82% of them singletons. Time point defined: week 5, during vaccination. All doses held 300 ug of mutant IDH1 20-mer peptide, with topical imiquimod. The antigens these receptors bind are not known. The sequencing here drew on PBMCs, taken from a glioma patient whose treatment included an IDH1 peptide vaccine. Receptors originate from a woman aged 18-35 years with glioma. Some clones in this sample may be carry-over from other donors' samples.

The gene calls are TRBV7-9 and TRBJ1-2; D is uncertain. The germline gives CDR1 SEHNR, CDR2 FQNEAQ (reference sequence). Trimming cost V 3 bases and J 8 bases, with 10 bases left between them. This CDR3 contains 12 residues. The CDR3 region is CASSFGLKGYTF. The CDR3 coding sequence is TGTGCCAGCAGCTTTGGTCTGAAGGGCTACACCTTC. Looking up the rest from reference TRBV7-9 and TRBJ1-2 gives the full variable domain: DTGVSQNPRHKITKRGQNVTFRCDPISEHNRLYWYRQTLGQGPEFLTYFQNEAQLEKSRLLSDRFSAERPKGSFSTLEIQRTEQGDSAMYLCASSFGLKGYTFGSGTRLTVV.

The CDR3 region is CASSFRGLGGANVLTF. The CDR3, as DNA: TGTGCCAGCAGTTTCCGGGGGCTGGGGGGGGCCAACGTCCTGACTTTC. This chain connects TRBV27 to TRBJ2-6; possibly TRBD1 or TRBD2 for D (6 bases each). V lost 3 bases to trimming and J lost 4 bases, with 13 bases between them. Germline V CDR1 and CDR2: MNHEY, SMNVEV (reference sequence). This CDR3 region has 16 residues.

Comments on this clone: At one of its ends the junction is not consistent with the germline gene, which may arise from a read error. V usage is TRBV7-8 and J usage is TRBJ1-1; possible D gene TRBD1, 6 bases. CDR1 is SGHVS, CDR2 FQNEAQ, per germline. The CDR3 consists of 12 residues. CDR3 region: CASSFGQSEAFF. For the CDR3, the DNA is TGTGCCAGCAGCTTCGGACAGTCTGAGGCTTTCTTT.

The chain carries TRBV5-1 and TRBJ1-3; 8 bases fit TRBD1. Germline CDR1 and CDR2: SGHRS and YFSETQ. The CDR3 length is 16 residues. The V segment lost 1 base and the J segment 4 bases; nucleotides outside the gene matches: 7. In nucleotides, the CDR3 is TGCGCCAGCAGCTTGTTAGGGACAGGCTCCGGAAACACCATATATTTT. It is translated as CASSLLGTGSGNTIYF.

By frequency in the sample, this clone is medium-sized. The V gene is TRBV5-1, the J gene TRBJ1-5; the D gene is possibly TRBD1 (6 bases). CDR1 is SGHRS, CDR2 YFSETQ, per germline. The CDR3 totals 13 residues. The germline V and J ends were trimmed by 4 bases and 5 bases, with 10 bases remaining between them. CDR3 amino acids: CASSPEGDQPQHF. CDR3 nucleotides: TGCGCCAGCAGCCCCGAGGGGGATCAGCCCCAGCATTTT.

The chain is built from TRBV13 and TRBJ2-7; D remains unclear. The V gene lost 3 bases and the J gene lost 6 bases, with 18 bases spanning the gap. This CDR3 contains 15 residues. CDR1 and CDR2 (germline): PRHDT, FYEKMQ (reference sequence). CDR3 in amino acids: CASSLVAGLISEQYF. The CDR3 DNA reads TGTGCCAGCAGCTTGGTCGCCGGGTTAATCTCCGAGCAGTACTTC.

Only one count was recorded for this clone. The J gene is TRBJ1-1, the V gene TRBV20-1; D unresolved. Trimming removed 5 bases from V and 8 bases from J, with 12 bases in between. This CDR3 has 11 amino acids. Looked up from germline, CDR1 is DFQATT and CDR2 is SNEGSKA (reference sequence). The CDR3 sequence is CSALGQREAFF. The CDR3 nucleotides are TGCAGTGCTCTAGGGCAGCGGGAAGCTTTCTTT.

V is TRBV9 and J is TRBJ1-4; D perhaps matches TRBD1 (5 bases). V was cut by 4 bases and J by 8 bases, with 18 bases left in between. In germline, CDR1 is SGDLS, CDR2 YYNGEE. The CDR3 extends over 15 amino acids. The CDR3 DNA sequence: TGTGCCAGCAGCACGAGGGCGGGGGAGGGCGAAAAACTGTTTTTT. Translating gives CASSTRAGEGEKLFF.

V gene TRBV11-2 combines with J gene TRBJ2-1, with D possibly being TRBD2 (6 bases). The CDR3 is made up of 15 amino acids. The germline V and J ends were trimmed by 0 bases and 4 bases, with 10 bases remaining between them. Germline V gene data show CDR1 as SGHAT and CDR2 as FQNNGV. The CDR3, as DNA: TGTGCCAGCAGCTTAGAGCTAGCGCGGTACAATGAGCAGTTCTTC. Residues: CASSLELARYNEQFF.

This sequence joins TRBV27 and TRBJ1-1, with D possibly matching TRBD1 (5 bases). The length of the CDR3 is 13 residues. Germline CDR1 reads MNHEY; CDR2 reads SMNVEV (reference sequence). The ends were cut back, 6 bases at V and 8 bases at J, with 16 bases in the middle. The CDR3 DNA reads as TGTGCCAGCAGGGACGTAGGGGTCCTCGAAGCTTTCTTT. Amino acid sequence: CASRDVGVLEAFF.

The V call is TRBV7-9, the J call TRBJ1-1; the D gene is possibly TRBD1 (5 bases). V lost 8 bases to trimming and J lost 4 bases, with 8 bases between them. Germline V gene sequence: CDR1 SEHNR, CDR2 FQNEAQ (reference sequence). The CDR3 spans 11 residues. CDR3 in DNA: TGTGCCAGCGTTAGGGGCACTGAAGCTTTCTTT. Translating gives CASVRGTEAFF.

The CDR3 nucleotides read TGTGCCAGCAGCTCCGGACAGATAAACTATGGCTACACCTTC. Translated, it gives CASSSGQINYGYTF. The V gene is TRBV5-5, the J gene TRBJ1-2; tentative D call: TRBD1 (6 bases). The CDR3 is 14 amino acids. Germline V gene data show CDR1 as SGHKS and CDR2 as YYEKEE (reference sequence). Trimming removed 3 bases at V and 2 bases at J, with 11 bases between.

The rearrangement joins TRBV9 to TRBJ1-3, with 7 bases lining up with TRBD1. V lost 4 bases and J lost 4; bases outside the gene matches: 8. Germline-derived CDR1 and CDR2 are SGDLS and YYNGEE. The CDR3 is 15 residues long. The DNA of the CDR3 is TGTGCCAGCAGCCTTGGGAACAGGGGAGGAAACACCATATATTTT. It yields the protein CASSLGNRGGNTIYF.

This clone was seen only once. The rearrangement joins TRBV9 to TRBJ1-4, with 8 bases aligning to TRBD1. Germline V lookup: CDR1 SGDLS, CDR2 YYNGEE. CDR3 length: 16 residues. V was pared by 0 bases and J by 7 bases, with 8 bases of the junction left unmatched. This chain's CDR3 is CASSVDSTGVSEKLFF. DNA of the CDR3: TGTGCCAGCAGCGTAGACTCGACAGGGGTTAGTGAAAAACTGTTTTTT.

The CDR3 loop reads CASSLGGRGANVLTF. The CDR3 DNA reads as TGTGCCAGCAGCCTCGGGGGTCGTGGGGCCAACGTCCTGACTTTC. V usage is TRBV5-8 and J usage is TRBJ2-6, with a weak D call TRBD2 (6 bases). Deletions cut 4 bases from V and 3 bases from J, with 11 bases between. CDR1 and CDR2 from the germline V gene are SGHTS and YDEGEE. This CDR3 spans 15 amino acids.

There are a few counts of this clone. This chain connects TRBV6-5 to TRBJ1-5, with D tentatively TRBD1 (6 bases). Germline V lookup: CDR1 MNHEY, CDR2 SVGAGI. This CDR3 has 14 residues. V lost 6 bases and J lost 9, with 18 bases in between. CDR3 loop: CASSPRQGRGPQHF. CDR3 DNA: TGTGCCAGCAGCCCTCGCCAGGGGAGGGGGCCCCAGCATTTT.

A few counts support this clone. The chain links TRBV19 to TRBJ2-4; 8 bases fit TRBD1. The CDR3 totals 14 residues. Germline lookup yields CDR1 LNHDA and CDR2 SQIVND (reference sequence). J lost 6 bases, V lost 8 bases, and 9 bases had no gene match. The CDR3 coding sequence is TGTGCCAGTCGGACAGGGTCGGCGGGAAACATTCAGTACTTC. It encodes CASRTGSAGNIQYF.

The CDR3 region is CARSLREFSPLHF. The CDR3 DNA sequence: TGTGCCAGAAGCTTAAGAGAGTTTTCACCCCTCCACTTT. This sequence joins TRBV7-5 and TRBJ1-6. TRBV7-5 is assigned pseudogene status. This CDR3 has 13 residues.

Only a few counts were recorded for this clone. V and J are TRBV4-3 and TRBJ2-1; D call uncertain. In germline, CDR1 is LGHNA, CDR2 YSLEER. The CDR3 has 14 amino acids. Trimming shortened V by 0 bases and J by 4 bases, and 7 bases separated the two germline ends. Here the CDR3 reads CASSQEYGYNEQFF. CDR3 DNA: TGCGCCAGCAGCCAAGAATACGGATACAATGAGCAGTTCTTC.

This clone appeared a few times. In nucleotides, the CDR3 is TGTGCCACCCGCCGTCGGGCGGGGGTCACAGATACGCAGTATTTT. Translation gives CATRRRAGVTDTQYF. The gene calls are TRBV15 and TRBJ2-3, with 7 nucleotides matching TRBD2. With 8 bases clipped from V and 2 bases from J, the junction kept 10 bases outside the gene matches. This CDR3 region has 15 residues. Germline V gives CDR1 LNHNV, CDR2 YYDKDF (reference sequence).